A selection of T cell receptor beta chains follows, all from one sample in a study of T cells in Graves' hyperthyroidism and ophthalmopathy. TCRdb processed the multiplex PCR reads anew with MiXCR; each CDR3 protein has one entry. The top ten hold 15% to 20% of the sample, which has a few hundred thousand distinct CDR3 sequences, 40% to 55% seen once. Sequencing used peripheral blood or thyroid tissue (not recorded which). These receptors were taken from an adult woman with Graves' disease, either hyperthyroidism or ophthalmopathy (not recorded which). Both conserved end residues are part of each CDR3. Fields, in order: V gene, D gene, J gene, clone size, CDR3 protein, CDR3 DNA. A D gene is named only where the DNA matches it firmly. Rows may omit the clone size; those that give it use once, few, many or a size class.

TRBV7-7	-	TRBJ2-5	many	CASSTRDSETQYF	TGTGCTAGCAGCACACGGGACTCAGAGACCCAGTACTTC
TRBV2	-	TRBJ1-5	many	CASSSFSGINQPQHF	TGTGCCAGCAGCTCCTTTTCTGGGATCAATCAGCCCCAGCATTTT
TRBV6-1	TRBD1	TRBJ2-5	-	CASRATGTGGAETQYF	TGTGCCAGCAGGGCTACCGGGACAGGGGGCGCGGAGACCCAGTACTTC
TRBV9	-	TRBJ1-4	-	CASSPRDSSTNEKLFF	TGTGCCAGCAGCCCACGAGACAGTTCAACTAATGAAAAACTGTTTTTT
TRBV19	-	TRBJ2-7	many	CASSPLLEGSYEQYF	TGTGCCAGTAGTCCCCTCCTGGAGGGATCCTACGAGCAGTACTTC
TRBV7-9	-	TRBJ1-3	many	CASSPQVGNTIYF	TGTGCCAGCAGCCCCCAGGTTGGAAACACCATATATTTT
TRBV29-1	-	TRBJ1-1	few	CSSSGGLNTEAFF	TGCAGCTCCTCCGGGGGGTTGAACACTGAAGCTTTCTTT
TRBV6-2/TRBV6-3	-	TRBJ1-5	-	CASGHYSNQPQHF	TGTGCCAGTGGACACTATAGCAATCAGCCCCAGCATTTT
TRBV20-1	-	TRBJ1-4	many	CSASKNEKLFF	TGCAGTGCTAGTAAAAATGAAAAACTGTTTTTT
TRBV5-6	TRBD1	TRBJ1-5	many	CASSWGTGSNQPQHF	TGTGCCAGCAGCTGGGGGACAGGGAGCAATCAGCCCCAGCATTTT
TRBV6-5	-	TRBJ2-7	-	CASSSGMDEQYF	TGTGCCAGCAGCTCGGGTATGGACGAGCAGTACTTC
TRBV7-9	TRBD1	TRBJ1-2	-	CASSYDRASGYTF	TGTGCCAGCAGTTACGACAGGGCAAGTGGCTACACCTTC
TRBV7-3	-	TRBJ1-2	-	CASSRRTELYGYTF	TGTGCCAGCAGCCGTAGGACGGAACTCTATGGCTACACCTTC
TRBV6-5	TRBD1	TRBJ1-2	many	CASSRGQFNYGYTF	TGTGCCAGCAGCCGGGGACAGTTTAACTATGGCTACACCTTC
TRBV15	TRBD2	TRBJ2-1	-	CAASRDRGVAAEQFF	TGTGCCGCCAGCAGAGATCGGGGGGTAGCCGCTGAGCAGTTCTTC
TRBV7-9	-	TRBJ1-1	many	CASRTMDTEAFF	TGTGCCAGCAGGACGATGGACACTGAAGCTTTCTTT
TRBV9	-	TRBJ2-5	many	CASSVVGTFGETQYF	TGTGCCAGCAGCGTAGTAGGGACATTTGGGGAGACCCAGTACTTC
TRBV7-9	-	TRBJ2-5	-	CASSPRGRHQPQYF	TGTGCCAGCAGCCCCCGGGGGCGTCATCAGCCCCAGTACTTC
TRBV29-1	-	TRBJ2-5	many	CSVAGRQETQYF	TGCAGCGTTGCGGGCAGGCAAGAGACCCAGTACTTC
TRBV5-1	TRBD1	TRBJ2-5	many	CASSPGQGGETQYF	TGTGCCAGCAGTCCGGGACAGGGAGGGGAGACCCAGTACTTC
TRBV6-2/TRBV6-3	-	TRBJ2-7	-	CASSYSSGEHYEQYF	TGTGCCAGCAGTTACTCTAGCGGCGAGCACTACGAGCAGTACTTC
TRBV10-3	-	TRBJ2-5	-	CAISEEGSNKTQYF	TGTGCCATCAGTGAGGAGGGGAGTAATAAGACCCAGTACTTC
TRBV5-1	-	TRBJ1-1	-	CASSLVAGQTEAFF	TGCGCCAGCAGCTTGGTTGCAGGGCAAACTGAAGCTTTCTTT
TRBV5-1	TRBD2	TRBJ2-5	few	CASSQEGRGAQYF	TGTGCCAGCAGCCAAGAGGGGCGGGGGGCCCAGTACTTC
TRBV27	TRBD2	TRBJ2-7	-	CASKPRTRMLQYF	TGTGCCAGCAAGCCCAGGACTAGAATGTTGCAGTACTTC
TRBV29-1	-	TRBJ2-5	-	CSVEDSWETQYF	TGCAGCGTTGAAGATTCATGGGAGACCCAGTACTTC
TRBV10-3	-	TRBJ2-5	-	CAISESRGETQYF	TGTGCCATCAGTGAGTCGAGGGGGGAGACCCAGTACTTC
TRBV6-5	-	TRBJ2-2	many	CASSYGRVGELFF	TGTGCCAGCAGTTATGGGCGCGTCGGGGAGCTGTTTTTT
TRBV9	-	TRBJ1-1	many	CASSPHVRTVNTEAFF	TGTGCCAGCAGCCCCCATGTTAGGACGGTGAACACTGAAGCTTTCTTT
TRBV6-5	TRBD1	TRBJ1-5	many	CASRGTGGNQPQHF	TGTGCCAGCAGGGGGACAGGGGGCAATCAGCCCCAGCATTTT
TRBV28	-	TRBJ1-1	many	CASMVWTEAFF	TGTGCCAGCATGGTATGGACTGAAGCTTTCTTT
TRBV12-3/TRBV12-4	TRBD1	TRBJ1-2	many	CASSWDRESGYTF	TGTGCCAGCAGTTGGGACAGAGAGAGTGGCTACACCTTC
TRBV12-3/TRBV12-4	-	TRBJ2-2	many	CASSPIVVRTGTGELFF	TGTGCCAGCAGTCCCATTGTAGTGCGCACGGGGACCGGGGAGCTGTTTTTT
TRBV29-1	TRBD1	TRBJ2-7	many	CSVGDRASYEQYF	TGCAGCGTAGGGGACAGAGCCTCCTACGAGCAGTACTTC
TRBV11-2	TRBD2	TRBJ2-5	-	CASSPKTYSTGGETQYF	TGTGCCAGCAGCCCAAAAACCTATTCCACGGGGGGAGAGACCCAGTACTTC
TRBV13	TRBD1	TRBJ2-7	many	CASRAGTGRYEQYF	TGTGCCAGCAGAGCCGGGACAGGCCGTTACGAGCAGTACTTC
TRBV29-1	-	TRBJ2-7	-	CSVRPGGYEQYF	TGCAGCGTGCGACCGGGTGGCTACGAGCAGTACTTC
TRBV9	-	TRBJ2-6	many	CASSVPGSRPLRSGANVLTF	TGTGCCAGCAGCGTCCCCGGGAGCAGACCCCTAAGGAGTGGGGCCAACGTCCTGACTTTC
TRBV9	-	TRBJ1-1	many	CASSVVGGRDTEAFF	TGTGCCAGCAGCGTAGTTGGGGGACGGGACACTGAAGCTTTCTTT
TRBV28	-	TRBJ1-6	-	CASSLQGGIGSPLHF	TGTGCCAGCAGTTTACAGGGTGGGATCGGTTCACCCCTCCACTTT
TRBV18	-	TRBJ1-1	-	CASRPQMNTEAFF	TGTGCCAGCCGCCCCCAAATGAACACTGAAGCTTTCTTT